One and the same sample provided the 27 T cell receptor beta chains below, sequenced in a study of cytotoxic CD8 clonotypes in ibrutinib-treated CLL (dated by TCRdb to the early 2020s). The library was built by means of the immunoSEQ multiplex PCR assay. This immuneACCESS table, as held by TCRdb, lists in-frame sequences with V and J called but not all clones. Of the missing ones, under half trace to an unresolved V gene in checked studies; the others have no known cause. The sample yields just over 45,000 clones; less than 70% were counted once. In total, the top ten clones hold over 10% of the sample. Taken with the paper, the label for time point translates to: approximately 11 months on ibrutinib. This material consisted of PBMCs, taken after 12 months of ibrutinib treatment. The receptor source for this set is a human donor with chronic lymphocytic leukemia.

This clone was found once. The rearrangement joins TRBV6-1 to TRBJ1-3; perhaps TRBD1 as D (6 bases). Trimming pared 2 bases from V and 4 bases from J, leaving 15 bases between. CDR1 MNHNS and CDR2 SASEGT come from the germline V gene. The CDR3 has 16 residues. CDR3 residues: CASSESGHGLGNTIYF. The CDR3, as DNA: TGTGCCAGCAGTGAATCGGGACACGGGTTAGGAAACACCATATATTTT.

The chain uses TRBV7-9 and TRBJ2-4; D is possibly TRBD1 or TRBD2 (6 bases each). V was cut by 5 bases and J by 1 base, with 18 bases left in between. CDR3 length: 17 amino acids. Germline lookup yields CDR1 SEHNR and CDR2 FQNEAQ (reference sequence). Here the CDR3 reads CASSDGGGPRAKNIQYF. CDR3 coding DNA: TGTGCCAGCAGCGATGGAGGGGGTCCGAGGGCCAAAAACATTCAGTACTTC.

The chain uses TRBV27 and TRBJ2-2; weak D call: TRBD1 (5 bases). CDR3 length: 18 residues. CDR1 and CDR2 from the germline V gene are MNHEY and SMNVEV (reference sequence). The V and J ends lost 3 bases and 1 base respectively, with 18 bases between them. CDR3 sequence (DNA): TGTGCCAGCAGTTTGACAGAGCCCTTATGGGGGAACACCGGGGAGCTGTTTTTT. This encodes CASSLTEPLWGNTGELFF.

The chain recombines TRBV5-6 with TRBJ2-2, with D unclear. Trimming shortened V by 5 bases and J by 1 base, and 6 bases separated the two germline ends. This CDR3 has 13 amino acids. Germline lookup yields CDR1 SGHDT and CDR2 YYEEEE. The CDR3 nucleotides are TGTGCCAGCAGGCTGTGGAACACCGGGGAGCTGTTTTTT. This encodes CASRLWNTGELFF.

The genes are TRBV30 and TRBJ1-4; 7 bases align to TRBD1. Germline CDR1 GTSNPN, CDR2 SVGIG (reference sequence). The CDR3 has 13 residues. J gave up 10 bases and V 3 bases, and 8 bases lay outside the gene matches. This chain's CDR3 is CAWRVSQGGKLFF. The CDR3 DNA reads TGTGCCTGGAGGGTCTCTCAGGGGGGAAAACTGTTTTTT. The full variable domain, rest sourced from reference TRBV30 and TRBJ1-4, is SQTIHQWPATLVQPVGSPLSLECTVEGTSNPNLYWYRQAAGRGLQLLFYSVGIGQISSEVPQNLSASRPQDRQFILSSKKLLLSDSGFYLCAWRVSQGGKLFFGSGTQLSVL.

This chain links TRBV6-1 with TRBJ2-5; a weak D match, TRBD2 (5 bases). Germline loops: CDR1 MNHNS, CDR2 SASEGT. Trimming stripped 6 bases from V and 3 bases from J, with 11 bases between. CDR3 length: 13 residues. Here the CDR3 reads CASRESGKETQYF. In nucleotides, the CDR3 is TGTGCCAGCAGAGAAAGCGGAAAAGAGACCCAGTACTTC.

This clone was counted between two and nine times. The rearrangement links TRBV2 to TRBJ1-2; the D gene is possibly TRBD1 (5 bases). CDR3 length equals 12 residues. The V end was cut by 6 bases, the J end by 5 bases, with 10 bases between. Germline CDR1 SNHLY, CDR2 FYNNEI. This CDR3 reads CASRGPEYGYTF. In DNA form, the CDR3 reads TGTGCCAGCAGGGGGCCCGAGTATGGCTACACCTTC.

DNA for the CDR3: TGTGCCAGCAGTGAATGGTCTGCTGGCACAGATACGCAGTATTTT. It yields the protein CASSEWSAGTDTQYF. V usage is TRBV6-1 and J usage is TRBJ2-3; D is uncertain. Per germline, CDR1 MNHNS and CDR2 SASEGT. Trimming took off 2 bases at V and 1 base at J, with 10 bases between the two ends. The CDR3 extends over 15 amino acids.

This rearrangement joins TRBV30 to TRBJ2-7; a possible D gene is TRBD1 (6 bases). The germline gives CDR1 GTSNPN, CDR2 SVGIG (reference sequence). The CDR3 is 15 amino acids. V shed 0 bases and J shed 3 bases, with 15 bases lying between them. This CDR3 is CAWSVLTGKYYEQYF. The DNA of the CDR3 is TGTGCCTGGAGTGTACTCACAGGGAAATACTACGAGCAGTACTTC.

The V call is TRBV5-1, the J call TRBJ2-1, with TRBD2 matching 12 bases. The CDR3 has 16 amino acids. The trim removed 1 base at V and 7 bases at J, leaving 6 bases unmatched. The germline V gene encodes CDR1 SGHRS and CDR2 YFSETQ. The CDR3 DNA reads TGCGCCAGCAGCTTGTCTCCTAGCGGGGGGGTTAATGAGCAGTTCTTC. This sequence encodes CASSLSPSGGVNEQFF. Together with reference TRBV5-1 and TRBJ2-1, the CDR3 gives the full variable domain: KAGVTQTPRYLIKTRGQQVTLSCSPISGHRSVSWYQQTPGQGLQFLFEYFSETQRNKGNFPGRFSGRQFSNSRSEMNVSTLELGDSALYLCASSLSPSGGVNEQFFGPGTRLTVL.

The rearrangement joins TRBV6-1 to TRBJ2-7; tentative D call: TRBD1 (5 bases). The CDR3 totals 12 residues. Trimming took off 2 bases at V and 4 bases at J, with 6 bases between the two ends. Germline CDR1 MNHNS, CDR2 SASEGT. The CDR3 loop is CASSERQYEQYF. CDR3 DNA sequence: TGTGCCAGCAGTGAAAGACAGTACGAGCAGTACTTC.

This clone was seen more than once but under ten times. The chain uses TRBV9 and TRBJ1-1; D is unclear. The CDR3 covers 14 residues. V lost 4 bases to trimming and J lost 10 bases, with 20 bases between them. The germline V gene has CDR1 SGDLS and CDR2 YYNGEE. CDR3 bases: TGTGCCAGCAGCCCCGGATCCCAGAGGGATGGAGCTTTCTTT. Amino acids: CASSPGSQRDGAFF.

CDR3 region: CASSFSGHQPQHF. Written as DNA, the CDR3 is TGTGCCAGCAGCTTTTCGGGACATCAGCCCCAGCATTTT. The gene calls are TRBV5-6 and TRBJ1-5; D is perhaps TRBD1 (5 bases). Trimming left V 2 bases short and J 5 bases short, with 8 bases between. Per germline, CDR1 SGHDT and CDR2 YYEEEE. The CDR3 extends over 13 amino acids.

This clone was recorded once. This sequence joins TRBV11-2 and TRBJ2-1; D uncertain. V was pared by 3 bases and J by 6 bases, with 9 bases between. This CDR3 region has 13 residues. CDR1 is SGHAT, CDR2 FQNNGV, per germline. The CDR3 coding sequence is TGTGCCAGCAGCTTTCCCGTGGGCAATGAGCAGTTCTTC. It specifies CASSFPVGNEQFF.

V is TRBV27 and J is TRBJ1-1, with D possibly being TRBD1 (5 bases). The CDR3 length is 13 residues. CDR1 MNHEY and CDR2 SMNVEV come from the germline V gene (reference sequence). V was trimmed by 7 bases and J by 4 bases, leaving 13 bases between them. Written as DNA, the CDR3 is TGTGCCAGCATTGAGGGGTTGGGCACTGAAGCTTTCTTT. It codes for CASIEGLGTEAFF.

The gene calls are TRBV14 and TRBJ1-3, with D uncertain. Germline CDR1 SGHDN, CDR2 FVKESK. Trimming removed 3 bases from V and 8 bases from J, with 11 bases in between. The CDR3 contains 13 residues. The CDR3 loop reads CASSQKRLDTIYF. The CDR3, as DNA: TGTGCCAGCAGCCAGAAGAGGTTGGACACCATATATTTT. The whole variable domain, remainder taken from reference TRBV14 and TRBJ1-3, is EAGVTQFPSHSVIEKGQTVTLRCDPISGHDNLYWYRRVMGKEIKFLLHFVKESKQDESGMPNNRFLAERTGGTYSTLKVQPAELEDSGVYFCASSQKRLDTIYFGEGSWLTVV.

The chain joins TRBV6-6 to TRBJ1-1; the D is unclear. V was clipped by 6 bases and J by 1 base, with 9 bases between them. Germline values: CDR1 MNHNY, CDR2 SVGAGI (reference sequence). The CDR3 has 13 amino acids. The chain's CDR3 is CASSVAANTEAFF. The CDR3 bases are TGTGCCAGCAGCGTCGCAGCGAACACTGAAGCTTTCTTT.

J is TRBJ1-1 and V is TRBV6-5; D unclear. Germline values: CDR1 MNHEY, CDR2 SVGAGI. The V and J ends lost 0 bases and 6 bases respectively, with 17 bases between them. This CDR3 comprises 16 residues. The CDR3 DNA sequence: TGTGCCAGCAGTTACTCCGGGCGAAAAGTGTTTCCTGAAGCTTTCTTT. This sequence encodes CASSYSGRKVFPEAFF.

The V and J genes are TRBV14 and TRBJ2-2; D uncertain. The CDR3 length is 14 residues. CDR1 is SGHDN, CDR2 FVKESK, per germline. The V end was cut by 4 bases, the J end by 6 bases, with 12 bases between. This CDR3 reads CASSPTYGAGELFF. CDR3 nucleotide sequence: TGTGCCAGCAGCCCGACTTATGGGGCCGGGGAGCTGTTTTTT.

This rearrangement joins TRBV10-2 to TRBJ1-1, with TRBD1 matching 7 bases. Trimming cost V 4 bases and J 4 bases; bases outside gene matches: 6. CDR1 and CDR2 from the germline V gene are WSHSY and SAAADI. This CDR3 spans 14 amino acids. In DNA, the CDR3 is TGCGCCAGCAGTGTGACAGGGAGAAGCACTGAAGCTTTCTTT. Its protein product is CASSVTGRSTEAFF.

The chain uses TRBV27 and TRBJ1-6, with D possibly being TRBD1 (6 bases). This CDR3 is 15 amino acids long. The V gene's germline CDR1 is MNHEY and CDR2 SMNVEV (reference sequence). V was pared by 5 bases and J by 9 bases, with 17 bases between. The CDR3 protein is CASSARGVFGSPLHF. The CDR3 nucleotides are TGTGCCAGCAGTGCCAGGGGAGTGTTTGGTTCACCCCTCCACTTT.

This chain connects TRBV4-2 to TRBJ2-7; D perhaps matches TRBD2 (5 bases). The CDR3 sequence is 16 residues long. Germline loops: CDR1 LGHNA, CDR2 YNFKEQ. V gave up 1 base and J gave up 3 bases, with 16 bases separating them. The CDR3 coding sequence is TGTGCCAGCAGCCAAGCCTCGGCCTTAGGAGGCTACGAGCAGTACTTC. This translates into CASSQASALGGYEQYF.

The V call is TRBV6-6, the J call TRBJ2-2; D uncertain. Germline CDR1 is MNHNY and CDR2 is SVGAGI (reference sequence). The CDR3 totals 12 residues. V gave up 6 bases and J gave up 0 bases, with 2 bases separating them. In nucleotides, the CDR3 is TGTGCCAGCAGACCGAACACCGGGGAGCTGTTTTTT. Translated, it gives CASRPNTGELFF.

In DNA form, the CDR3 reads TGTGCCAGTAGTATAGATCCGAGACAGGGTCAGCCCCAGCATTTT. Translated, it gives CASSIDPRQGQPQHF. The V gene is TRBV19, the J gene TRBJ1-5; 7 bases map to TRBD1. CDR1 LNHDA and CDR2 SQIVND come from the germline V gene (reference sequence). The length of the CDR3 is 15 residues. The trim removed 0 bases at V and 6 bases at J, leaving 5 bases unmatched.

The J gene is TRBJ2-7, the V gene TRBV7-9; possible D gene TRBD1, 5 bases. The germline V and J ends were trimmed by 5 bases and 4 bases, with 15 bases remaining between them. Germline V lookup: CDR1 SEHNR, CDR2 FQNEAQ (reference sequence). The CDR3 runs 14 residues. CDR3 sequence: CASSQGPVEYEQYF. CDR3 coding DNA: TGTGCCAGCAGCCAGGGCCCTGTCGAATACGAGCAGTACTTC.

This chain links TRBV10-1 with TRBJ1-1; 7 nucleotides line up with TRBD1. The V gene end was trimmed by 8 bases and the J gene end by 2 bases; junction bases not matched to a gene: 5. The CDR3 consists of 13 residues. The germline V gene has CDR1 WNHNN and CDR2 SYGVQD (reference sequence). CDR3 sequence (DNA): TGCGCCAGCCAGACAGGGAGCAACACTGAAGCTTTCTTT. It translates to CASQTGSNTEAFF.

The chain combines TRBV9 with TRBJ2-2; D perhaps matches TRBD2 (5 bases). The germline V gene has CDR1 SGDLS and CDR2 YYNGEE. Trimming pared 0 bases from V and 0 bases from J, leaving 9 bases between. The length of the CDR3 is 16 residues. CDR3: CASSVGLATNTGELFF. CDR3 bases: TGTGCCAGCAGCGTAGGGTTAGCGACGAACACCGGGGAGCTGTTTTTT.